Listed below are T cell receptor beta chains from one sample, sequenced in a study of T cell repertoires in cytomegalovirus infection. Their recognized antigens are unknown. Each CDR3 protein is one row after TCRdb ran MiXCR on the reads. The repertoire holds around 110,000 distinct CDR3 sequences, with over 9.5% as singletons. The sequencing sample was made of PBMCs, sequenced either directly or after in vitro stimulation (not recorded which). Receptor source: a human donor in good health (CMV status not recorded). Some clones in this sample may be carry-over from other donors' samples. CDR3s include the opening cysteine and the closing phenylalanine or tryptophan. The D gene is left open where the match is weak. Clone size, where shown, is once, few, many, or a class for clones that have expanded.

d_call: TRBD1; j_call: TRBJ1-6; clone_size: many; v_call: TRBV7-9; cdr3_aa: CASSEQGASSPLHF; cdr3_nt: TGTGCCAGCAGCGAACAGGGGGCAAGCTCACCCCTCCACTTT
d_call: -; j_call: TRBJ2-2; clone_size: -; v_call: TRBV11-2; cdr3_aa: CASSLQTGNTGELFF; cdr3_nt: TGTGCCAGCAGCTTACAGACAGGGAACACCGGGGAGCTGTTTTTT
d_call: -; j_call: TRBJ2-5; clone_size: -; v_call: TRBV29-1; cdr3_aa: CSVRPEAQYF; cdr3_nt: TGCAGCGTGAGACCGGAGGCCCAGTACTTC
d_call: TRBD2; j_call: TRBJ2-3; clone_size: many; v_call: TRBV7-2; cdr3_aa: CASSFVRVAGYTDTQYF; cdr3_nt: TGTGCCAGCAGCTTTGTGAGGGTAGCGGGGTACACAGATACGCAGTATTTT
d_call: -; j_call: TRBJ2-5; clone_size: -; v_call: TRBV11-2; cdr3_aa: CASSTYFGQSAETQYF; cdr3_nt: TGTGCCAGCAGCACCTACTTCGGGCAGAGCGCAGAGACCCAGTACTTC
d_call: -; j_call: TRBJ2-5; clone_size: -; v_call: TRBV20-1; cdr3_aa: CSARASWETQYF; cdr3_nt: TGCAGTGCTAGGGCTAGCTGGGAGACCCAGTACTTC
d_call: -; j_call: TRBJ2-5; clone_size: -; v_call: TRBV20-1; cdr3_aa: CSASSTSSETQYF; cdr3_nt: TGCAGTGCTAGTTCTACTAGCTCAGAGACCCAGTACTTC
d_call: TRBD1; j_call: TRBJ1-4; clone_size: few; v_call: TRBV20-1; cdr3_aa: CSAEHRDSDGKLFF; cdr3_nt: TGCAGTGCTGAACACCGGGACAGCGACGGGAAACTGTTTTTT
d_call: TRBD2; j_call: TRBJ2-3; clone_size: -; v_call: TRBV28; cdr3_aa: CASSFPTSGSLSGDTQYF; cdr3_nt: TGTGCCAGCAGTTTTCCGACTAGCGGGAGCCTCTCGGGGGATACGCAGTATTTT
d_call: -; j_call: TRBJ1-1; clone_size: many; v_call: TRBV28; cdr3_aa: CATKQASVPEAFF; cdr3_nt: TGTGCCACCAAGCAGGCGTCGGTCCCTGAAGCTTTCTTT
d_call: -; j_call: TRBJ1-5; clone_size: -; v_call: TRBV15; cdr3_aa: CATSRDGGTLNQPQHF; cdr3_nt: TGTGCCACCAGCAGAGATGGGGGGACTCTAAATCAGCCCCAGCATTTT
d_call: TRBD1; j_call: TRBJ1-5; clone_size: -; v_call: TRBV6-2/TRBV6-3; cdr3_aa: CASNDRVGISGNQPQHF; cdr3_nt: TGTGCCAGCAACGACAGGGTTGGGATATCGGGCAATCAGCCCCAGCATTTT
d_call: -; j_call: TRBJ1-5; clone_size: few; v_call: TRBV19; cdr3_aa: CASSTRSLPYQPQHF; cdr3_nt: TGTGCCAGTAGTACCAGATCCTTGCCCTATCAGCCCCAGCATTTT
d_call: -; j_call: TRBJ1-1; clone_size: many; v_call: TRBV7-8; cdr3_aa: CASSPRGSYTEAFF; cdr3_nt: TGTGCCAGCAGCCCGCGGGGATCTTACACTGAAGCTTTCTTT
d_call: -; j_call: TRBJ2-7; clone_size: few; v_call: TRBV11-1; cdr3_aa: CASSAYINSYEQYF; cdr3_nt: TGTGCCAGCAGCGCCTACATCAATAGCTATGAGCAGTACTTC
d_call: -; j_call: TRBJ1-2; clone_size: many; v_call: TRBV7-6; cdr3_aa: CASSPDGQYGYTF; cdr3_nt: TGTGCCAGCAGCCCGGATGGACAGTATGGCTACACCTTC